Listed below are T cell receptor beta chains from one sample, sequenced in a study of siplizumab effects on memory and regulatory T cells. This table comes from immunoSEQ multiplex PCR, and its TCRdb copy is limited to in-frame clones, with some not included. The sample lists more than 85,000 clones, roughly 92% seen once, with 1% to 1.5% in the top ten. Sequenced material: CD4+ T cells sorted from blood. Source of these receptors: a human donor in good health. Both conserved end residues are trimmed from each CDR3. The order of the fields is J gene, V gene, CDR3 protein.

TRBJ2-2	TRBV18	ASSVGSANTGELF
TRBJ2-3	TRBV2	ASSERGATDTQY
TRBJ1-1	TRBV5-4	ASSSTGFKAF
TRBJ2-2	TRBV6-1	ASRFDRNTGELF
TRBJ1-5	TRBV7-2	ASGPRGNQPQH
TRBJ1-5	TRBV28	ASMTGLNQPQH
TRBJ2-7	TRBV5-5	ASSSGTGKGEQY
TRBJ1-1	TRBV15	ATSRDSPNREAF
TRBJ1-5	TRBV18	ASSPSTKSNQPQH
TRBJ2-6	TRBV27	ASSFWAGANVLT
TRBJ1-1	TRBV5-1	ASSSGETRASAF
TRBJ2-2	TRBV10-3	AISDTAGELF
TRBJ2-1	TRBV10-3	AIRTGGPYNEQF